A single T cell receptor beta chain is shown here with its context. Its antigen is not identified. Both 60 Vbeta primers and 13 Jbeta primers went into the PCR. Generated by immunoSEQ multiplex PCR, the TCRdb table keeps only in-frame clones and is missing some. The sample holds 90,000 to 120,000 clones; about 74% are singletons and the top ten take 12% to 15%. CDR1 is SQVTM and CDR2 is ANQGSEA in the germline V gene. V lost 4 bases and J lost 5; bases outside the gene matches: 5. CDR3 length equals 12 residues. This record belongs to a study of cytomegalovirus exposure and HLA in healthy donors. Overall study results and limits: Another analysis was done later, and it associated around 15,000 TCR beta sequences with HLA alleles at 0.05 false discovery rate. Later analysis identified a missense DCLRE1C variant that was linked to TCR beta V- and J-gene trimming.

The sequence was collected from a woman aged 40 to 50 in good health and CMV-seropositive. The chain employs TRBV29-1 and TRBJ2-7, with 7 nucleotides matching TRBD1. The sequencing sample was made of PBMCs. CDR3 amino acids: CSVVNRGDEQYF. The CDR3 coding sequence is TGCAGCGTTGTTAACAGGGGCGACGAGCAGTACTTC.